Below, 14 T cell receptor beta chains from the same sample are listed, as sequenced in a study of spatial heterogeneity in lung cancer (dated by TCRdb to the late 2010s). The time point label of this sample denotes: sample taken at primary tumor resection. For TCR sequencing, whole RNA was extracted from tumor and nontumor lung tissue, or from cryopreserved PBMC samples, and no cell sorting was done. The library was prepared using 5' RACE. Sequenced on a NextSeq 500. Using fastp trimming at Q25 and MiXCR clonotype assembly, TCRdb reanalyzed the public sequencing data and kept in-frame beta chains. Each entry merges the rows of one CDR3 protein and shows their most common DNA and genes. Counted in this sample were tens of thousands of distinct CDR3 sequences; over 9.5% of them appeared once. The biggest ten clones account for under 5.5% of the sample. The sequencing here drew on PBMCs, taken at surgery. Receptor source: a male donor with early-stage non-small cell lung cancer.

The genes are TRBV10-2 and TRBJ1-5; tentatively, D is TRBD1 (5 bases). The CDR3 totals 16 residues. Trimming stripped 0 bases from V and 5 bases from J, with 14 bases between. Germline loops: CDR1 WSHSY, CDR2 SAAADI. For the CDR3, the DNA is TGCGCCAGCAGTGAGTCTAACGGCGGGACGGATCAGCCCCAGCATTTT. Translated: CASSESNGGTDQPQHF.

The chain recombines TRBV6-6 with TRBJ2-3, with TRBD2 matching over 7 bases. Looked up from germline, CDR1 is MNHNY and CDR2 is SVGAGI (reference sequence). V lost 0 bases and J lost 1; bases outside the gene matches: 7. CDR3 length: 17 residues. The CDR3 DNA reads as TGTGCCAGCAGTTACTCTCGGGAGGTACTACGCACAGATACGCAGTATTTT. As protein: CASSYSREVLRTDTQYF.

This clonotype showed up many times. The chain joins TRBV20-1 to TRBJ2-1; D possibly uses TRBD1 or TRBD2 (5 bases each). V was trimmed by 6 bases and J by 3 bases, leaving 15 bases between them. The CDR3 is 14 residues long. Germline CDR1 reads DFQATT; CDR2 reads SNEGSKA (reference sequence). CDR3 nucleotide sequence: TGCAGTGCCACGGGGCCCCGGCTCTACAATGAGCAGTTCTTC. This gives the protein CSATGPRLYNEQFF.

This chain links TRBV7-9 with TRBJ2-5; D not resolved. The germline V and J ends were trimmed by 5 bases and 5 bases, with 18 bases remaining between them. Germline CDR1 SEHNR, CDR2 FQNEAQ (reference sequence). The CDR3 totals 15 residues. CDR3 sequence reads: CASSPVASERETQYF. Here the CDR3 DNA reads TGTGCCAGCAGCCCGGTGGCATCCGAGAGGGAGACCCAGTACTTC.

This clonotype occurred a few times. The chain employs TRBV29-1 and TRBJ2-3; D gene ambiguous. Trimming pared 5 bases from V and 6 bases from J, leaving 12 bases between. Per the germline V gene, CDR1 is SQVTM and CDR2 is ANQGSEA. The CDR3 has 12 amino acids. CDR3 nucleotides: TGCAGCGTTCGCCCACAGTCGGATACGCAGTATTTT. Translated, it gives CSVRPQSDTQYF.

The chain is built from TRBV27 and TRBJ1-1; possibly TRBD1 for D (5 bases). V lost 2 bases and J 6 bases, leaving 10 bases between the germline ends. Germline CDR1 reads MNHEY; CDR2 reads SMNVEV (reference sequence). The CDR3 runs to 13 residues. The CDR3 DNA is TGTGCCAGCAGTTTAGGGGGGAGCCCTGAAGCTTTCTTT. This encodes CASSLGGSPEAFF.

This chain links TRBV7-6 with TRBJ1-4; no definite D call. Germline V gene sequence: CDR1 SGHVS, CDR2 FNYEAQ. The CDR3 runs 14 residues. Trimming took 3 bases from V and 2 from J, leaving 7 bases between them. CDR3 sequence: CASSLDTTNEKLFF. The DNA for the CDR3 is TGTGCCAGCAGCTTGGATACGACTAATGAAAAACTGTTTTTT.

This clonotype was picked up many times. This rearrangement joins TRBV11-2 to TRBJ1-1; D is unclear. The CDR3 extends over 16 amino acids. CDR1 and CDR2 (germline): SGHAT, FQNNGV. V gave up 5 bases and J gave up 0 bases, with 16 bases separating them. The CDR3 protein is CASSLGVDYLNTEAFF. In DNA form, the CDR3 reads TGTGCCAGCAGCCTTGGGGTAGATTACCTGAACACTGAAGCTTTCTTT.

This rearrangement joins TRBV11-3 to TRBJ2-1, with D unclear. This CDR3 spans 13 amino acids. With 3 bases removed from V and 5 bases from J, the gap between germline ends came to 8 bases. The V gene's germline CDR1 is SGHNT and CDR2 YENEEA. The CDR3 is CASSLNSHNEQFF. For the CDR3, the DNA is TGTGCCAGCAGCTTGAATAGCCACAATGAGCAGTTCTTC.

This clonotype was counted a few times. The V gene is TRBV24-1, the J gene TRBJ2-1; D unclear. The CDR3 is 13 residues long. CDR1 and CDR2 from the germline V gene are KGHDR and SFDVKD. Trimming removed 4 bases at V and 7 bases at J, with 10 bases between. CDR3 amino acids: CATSEVQLNEQFF. The CDR3, as DNA: TGTGCCACCAGTGAGGTCCAGCTGAATGAGCAGTTCTTC.

This chain uses TRBV5-1 with TRBJ2-5; no firm D call. Germline V CDR1 and CDR2: SGHRS, YFSETQ. Trimming took off 0 bases at V and 4 bases at J, with 7 bases between the two ends. The CDR3 spans 13 residues. CDR3 protein: CASSLGVGETQYF. The CDR3 nucleotides read TGCGCCAGCAGCTTGGGAGTTGGAGAGACCCAGTACTTC.

The chain links TRBV18 to TRBJ2-7, with D tentatively TRBD1 (6 bases). The CDR3 has 14 amino acids. Germline values: CDR1 KGHSH, CDR2 LQKENI. V lost 0 bases and J lost 6, with 12 bases in between. In DNA form, the CDR3 reads TGTGCCAGCTCACCACCGCAGGGGTATGGCGAGCAGTACTTC. This translates into CASSPPQGYGEQYF. The full variable domain, completed using reference TRBV18 and TRBJ2-7, is NAGVMQNPRHLVRRRGQEARLRCSPMKGHSHVYWYRQLPEEGLKFMVYLQKENIIDESGMPKERFSAEFPKEGPSILRIQQVVRGDSAAYFCASSPPQGYGEQYFGPGTRLTVT.

This clonotype was detected only a few times. The chain combines TRBV5-1 with TRBJ2-1; TRBD1 matches 11 bases. The CDR3 has 15 residues. The germline gives CDR1 SGHRS, CDR2 YFSETQ. Losses at the gene ends were 3 bases for V and 6 bases for J; bases not matched to a gene: 5. The DNA of the CDR3 is TGCGCCAGCAGCTCAGGACAGGGGGCGGTCAATGAGCAGTTCTTC. This sequence encodes CASSSGQGAVNEQFF.

The gene calls are TRBV3-1 and TRBJ1-6; D remains unclear. CDR3 size: 14 residues. V gave up 1 base and J gave up 10 bases, with 11 bases separating them. The germline V gene encodes CDR1 LGHDT and CDR2 YNNKEL (reference sequence). CDR3 nucleotide sequence: TGTGCCAGCAGCCAAGTAATGGGGAGATCACCCCTCCACTTT. Translating gives CASSQVMGRSPLHF.